Below, 7 T cell receptor beta chains from the same sample are listed, as sequenced in a study of shared clonotypes between healthy human individuals. Assay used: immunoSEQ multiplex PCR; TCRdb lists only in-frame clones, some missing. The sample lists 1.4 million or so clones; roughly 98.5% were seen once. The specimen sequenced was naive CD4+ T cells sorted from blood. Subset noted: CD45RA+ positively selected. These receptor sequences come from a man aged 25 to 40 in good health.

The rearrangement uses TRBV2 and TRBJ1-5; weak D call: TRBD1 (5 bases). The CDR3 is 15 amino acids. Deletions cut 5 bases from V and 1 base from J, with 12 bases between. Germline CDR1 reads SNHLY; CDR2 reads FYNNEI. CDR3 sequence reads: CASSRGVGSNQPQHF. In DNA, the CDR3 is TGTGCCAGCAGTCGAGGGGTTGGAAGCAATCAGCCCCAGCATTTT.

The genes are TRBV28 and TRBJ2-7, with 9 bases aligning to TRBD1. CDR1 and CDR2 from the germline V gene are MDHEN and SYDVKM. V lost 5 bases to trimming and J lost 3 bases; unmatched junction nucleotides: 5. The CDR3 totals 14 residues. CDR3 in DNA: TGTGCCAGCAGTCGGACAGGGGCTTACTACGAGCAGTACTTC. This translates into CASSRTGAYYEQYF.

This chain joins TRBV6-1 and TRBJ1-2; D remains ambiguous. Looked up from germline, CDR1 is MNHNS and CDR2 is SASEGT. V was shortened by 3 bases and J by 4 bases, with 6 bases between the two germline ends. The CDR3 length is 12 residues. The CDR3 DNA follows: TGTGCCAGCAGTGATCGGTCCTATGGCTACACCTTC. This sequence encodes CASSDRSYGYTF.

The gene calls are TRBV7-7 and TRBJ2-7; no definite D call. Germline CDR1 SSHAT, CDR2 FNYEAQ (reference sequence). This CDR3 comprises 13 residues. Trimming stripped 2 bases from V and 4 bases from J, with 9 bases between. CDR3 DNA sequence: TGTGCCAGCAGCTTACACTCAAGTTACGAGCAGTACTTC. The encoded protein is CASSLHSSYEQYF.

J is TRBJ2-2 and V is TRBV5-1; unclear D gene. Germline lookup yields CDR1 SGHRS and CDR2 YFSETQ. The CDR3 sequence is 15 residues long. With 4 bases removed from V and 4 bases from J, the gap between germline ends came to 14 bases. The chain's CDR3 is CASSAKRTGTGELFF. Written as DNA, the CDR3 is TGCGCCAGCAGCGCTAAGCGAACGGGCACCGGGGAGCTGTTTTTT.

V gene TRBV27 combines with J gene TRBJ2-5; 11 bases align to TRBD1. With V trimmed by 5 bases and J by 4 bases, 9 bases remained unmatched. The germline gives CDR1 MNHEY, CDR2 SMNVEV (reference sequence). This CDR3 region has 16 residues. The CDR3 loop is CASSTATGTGGETQYF. CDR3 nucleotide sequence: TGTGCCAGCAGTACCGCAACCGGGACAGGGGGAGAGACCCAGTACTTC.

V and J are TRBV2 and TRBJ1-1; D gene ambiguous. Trimming left V 8 bases short and J 0 bases short, with 10 bases between. CDR1 is SNHLY and CDR2 is FYNNEI in the germline V gene. The CDR3 runs 13 residues. The CDR3 sequence: CASGSEVNTEAFF. DNA for the CDR3: TGTGCCAGCGGATCCGAGGTGAACACTGAAGCTTTCTTT. The full variable domain, rest sourced from reference TRBV2 and TRBJ1-1, is EPEVTQTPSHQVTQMGQEVILRCVPISNHLYFYWYRQILGQKVEFLVSFYNNEISEKSEIFDDQFSVERPDGSNFTLKIRSTKLEDSAMYFCASGSEVNTEAFFGQGTRLTVV.